Following are 14 T cell receptor beta chains from one sample sequenced in a study of cytomegalovirus exposure and HLA in healthy donors. Both 60 Vbeta primers and 13 Jbeta primers went into the PCR. The data were produced by immunoSEQ multiplex PCR, yet TCRdb's version contains in-frame clones alone and is incomplete. The sample holds 150,000 to 200,000 clones; about 70% are singletons and the top ten take less than 5%. Input material: PBMCs. The receptors here all came from a woman younger than 30 in good health and CMV-seropositive.

The rearrangement joins TRBV28 to TRBJ1-1; TRBD1 might be the D (5 bases). The CDR3 is 14 residues long. The V gene's germline CDR1 is MDHEN and CDR2 SYDVKM. V dropped 7 bases and J dropped 1 base, with 13 bases sitting between them. CDR3 amino acids: CASIAGGSNTEAFF. CDR3 DNA sequence: TGTGCCAGCATCGCGGGGGGGTCGAACACTGAAGCTTTCTTT.

The chain joins TRBV7-2 to TRBJ1-2; no reliable D call. In germline, CDR1 is SGHTA, CDR2 FQGNSA. This CDR3 has 14 amino acids. V lost 5 bases and J 1 base, leaving 11 bases between the germline ends. CDR3 sequence (DNA): TGTGCCAGCAGCCAGACTCGGGGTAACTATGGCTACACCTTC. Protein sequence: CASSQTRGNYGYTF. Complete variable domain (other parts from reference TRBV7-2 and TRBJ1-2): GAGVSQSPSNKVTEKGKDVELRCDPISGHTALYWYRQSLGQGLEFLIYFQGNSAPDKSGLPSDRFSAERTGGSVSTLTIQRTQQEDSAVYLCASSQTRGNYGYTFGSGTRLTVV.

This clone was counted a few times. The rearrangement links TRBV2 to TRBJ1-1, with D hard to call. CDR3 size: 15 residues. Germline CDR1 reads SNHLY; CDR2 reads FYNNEI. V was trimmed by 6 bases and J by 0 bases, leaving 14 bases between them. The CDR3 sequence: CASSALRGLNTEAFF. CDR3 coding DNA: TGTGCCAGCAGCGCACTCCGCGGGCTGAACACTGAAGCTTTCTTT.

This chain uses TRBV18 with TRBJ2-3; 8 bases are a match to TRBD2. CDR3 length equals 16 residues. In germline, CDR1 is KGHSH, CDR2 LQKENI. The V segment lost 0 bases and the J segment 13 bases; nucleotides outside the gene matches: 15. CDR3 in amino acids: CASSPPALGSGGREYF. The CDR3 coding sequence is TGTGCCAGCTCACCACCGGCACTCGGAAGCGGGGGCCGCGAGTATTTT. The full variable domain, with the rest looked up from reference TRBV18 and TRBJ2-3, is NAGVMQNPRHLVRRRGQEARLRCSPMKGHSHVYWYRQLPEEGLKFMVYLQKENIIDESGMPKERFSAEFPKEGPSILRIQQVVRGDSAAYFCASSPPALGSGGREYFGPGTRLTVL.

The chain recombines TRBV9 with TRBJ1-3, with 8 bases aligning to TRBD1. CDR3 size: 17 residues. V was clipped by 4 bases and J by 0 bases; unmatched bases: 9. Germline V CDR1 and CDR2: SGDLS, YYNGEE. DNA for the CDR3: TGTGCCAGCAGCACCCGACAGGGGACGAGCTCTGGAAACACCATATATTTT. Translation: CASSTRQGTSSGNTIYF.

V gene TRBV30 combines with J gene TRBJ2-3, with D perhaps TRBD1 (6 bases). Germline V lookup: CDR1 GTSNPN, CDR2 SVGIG (reference sequence). The CDR3 has 14 residues. Trimming removed 0 bases from V and 9 bases from J, with 16 bases in between. For the CDR3, the DNA is TGTGCCTGGAGTGTTGGGTTACAGGGTAGGACGCAGTATTTT. This translates into CAWSVGLQGRTQYF.

The CDR3: CAISGQAEAFF. As DNA, the CDR3 is TGTGCCATCAGTGGACAGGCTGAAGCTTTCTTT. V and J are TRBV10-3 and TRBJ1-1, with D maybe TRBD1 (6 bases). The CDR3 loop spans 11 amino acids. Germline CDR1 ENHRY, CDR2 SYGVKD. The V and J ends lost 4 bases and 6 bases respectively, with 6 bases between them.

This clone showed up just once. The chain recombines TRBV18 with TRBJ1-1; 9 bases map to TRBD1. With 2 bases clipped from V and 0 bases from J, the junction kept 19 bases outside the gene matches. The CDR3 extends over 21 amino acids. Looked up from germline, CDR1 is KGHSH and CDR2 is LQKENI. CDR3 sequence (DNA): TGTGCCAGCTCACCATTTGGGGACAGGGCCCATACTCCTGATATGAACACTGAAGCTTTCTTT. Translated, it gives CASSPFGDRAHTPDMNTEAFF.

The chain has TRBV27 and TRBJ2-3; TRBD1 matches 9 bases. CDR1 is MNHEY and CDR2 is SMNVEV in the germline V gene (reference sequence). The CDR3 runs to 20 residues. Trimming cost V 2 bases and J 1 base; bases outside gene matches: 16. CDR3 loop: CASSLPPRSRQGGGTDTQYF. CDR3 sequence (DNA): TGTGCCAGCAGTTTACCCCCTAGAAGTAGACAGGGGGGCGGCACAGATACGCAGTATTTT.

This clone showed up just a few times. This rearrangement joins TRBV5-1 to TRBJ2-2; D gene uncertain. The CDR3 extends over 14 amino acids. V was pared by 4 bases and J by 8 bases, with 15 bases between. The germline gives CDR1 SGHRS, CDR2 YFSETQ. CDR3 residues: CASSPEVWSGELFF. The CDR3 DNA sequence: TGCGCCAGCAGCCCCGAGGTTTGGTCAGGGGAGCTGTTTTTT.

The chain combines TRBV28 with TRBJ1-1; a possible D gene is TRBD1 (5 bases). CDR1 and CDR2 from the germline V gene are MDHEN and SYDVKM. V lost 6 bases to trimming and J lost 0 bases, with 11 bases between them. CDR3 length: 14 amino acids. The CDR3: CASSPWGMNTEAFF. The DNA for the CDR3 is TGTGCCAGCAGCCCTTGGGGCATGAACACTGAAGCTTTCTTT.

V usage is TRBV4-1 and J usage is TRBJ2-7, with 9 bases aligning to TRBD1. Germline CDR1 is MGHRA and CDR2 is YSYEKL. V dropped 0 bases and J dropped 3; count of bases not matched to a gene: 6. The CDR3 has 16 residues. The DNA of the CDR3 is TGCGCCAGCAGCCAAGAGGGACAGGGTCTATTCTACGAGCAGTACTTC. Translating gives CASSQEGQGLFYEQYF.

In this sample, this clone turned up a few times. The genes are TRBV14 and TRBJ2-3; 9 bases align to TRBD2. Germline values: CDR1 SGHDN, CDR2 FVKESK. The CDR3 extends over 14 amino acids. Unmatched junction bases numbered 5, after V lost 4 bases and J lost 6 bases. Here the CDR3 reads CASSLGTSWDTQYF. In DNA, the CDR3 is TGTGCCAGCAGCCTCGGGACTAGCTGGGATACGCAGTATTTT.

The rearrangement joins TRBV27 to TRBJ1-2; possibly TRBD1 for D (5 bases). The CDR3 extends over 15 amino acids. The germline V gene has CDR1 MNHEY and CDR2 SMNVEV (reference sequence). Trimming left V 4 bases short and J 2 bases short, with 14 bases between. CDR3 residues: CASSSGPRGNYGYTF. In nucleotides, the CDR3 is TGTGCCAGCAGTTCAGGGCCGCGGGGCAACTATGGCTACACCTTC.